The 3 T cell receptor beta chains in this list originate from one sample, sequenced in a study of OX40 agonist ivuxolimab in advanced cancers. The protocol was immunoSEQ multiplex PCR, while the TCRdb copy is restricted to in-frame clones and leaves out a portion. There are nearly 50,000 clones in the sample; over 75% occur only once, and about 0.64% lies in the top ten. The starting material was CD4+ or CD8+ T cells sorted from blood, obtained in a trial of the OX40 agonist ivuxolimab. The receptors derive from an adult with an advanced solid tumor such as melanoma, head and neck, liver or kidney cancer.

This clone was seen just once. The gene calls are TRBV5-1 and TRBJ2-1; no definite D call. Trimming took 3 bases from V and 3 from J, leaving 4 bases between them. The CDR3 spans 12 residues. Germline assignment: CDR1 SGHRS and CDR2 YFSETQ. The CDR3 here is CASSSYYNEQFF. Here the CDR3 DNA reads TGCGCCAGCAGCTCGTACTACAATGAGCAGTTCTTC.

The rearrangement uses TRBV6-1 and TRBJ1-1, with TRBD1 identical over 10 bases. The CDR3 consists of 14 residues. The germline V gene has CDR1 MNHNS and CDR2 SASEGT. V shed 8 bases and J 4 bases; nucleotides not matched to a gene: 7. The CDR3 protein is CASLRQGAVTEAFF. The CDR3 nucleotides read TGTGCCAGCCTAAGACAGGGGGCCGTCACTGAAGCTTTCTTT.

This rearrangement joins TRBV19 to TRBJ1-1; no reliable D call. V was pared by 0 bases and J by 0 bases, with 5 bases between. This CDR3 is 14 amino acids long. CDR1 and CDR2 (germline): LNHDA, SQIVND (reference sequence). The CDR3 region is CASSIDTVNTEAFF. CDR3 in DNA: TGTGCCAGTAGTATAGACACAGTGAACACTGAAGCTTTCTTT.